A single sample gave rise to the 32 T cell receptor beta chains below, sequenced in a study of blood T cells in healthy people across ages. Primed by a sample-barcoded 5' primer and a J-beta primer mix, a second PCR proceeded for 7 to 11 cycles. TCRdb fed the 5' RACE reads into MiXCR, producing one record per CDR3 protein. The repertoire holds roughly 1,700,000 distinct CDR3 sequences, with 28% as singletons. Sequencing was done on a sample of blood. These TCRs come from a young woman in good health.

This clonotype has at least ten counts. CDR3 residues: CASSFGGGSTNYGYTF. CDR3 coding DNA: TGTGCCAGCAGCTTCGGGGGCGGCTCAACTAACTATGGCTACACCTTC. V and J are TRBV7-2 and TRBJ1-2; D possibly corresponds to TRBD1 (6 bases). Trimming removed 3 bases at V and 0 bases at J, with 14 bases between. This CDR3 is built from 16 residues. Per germline, CDR1 SGHTA and CDR2 FQGNSA.

J is TRBJ1-2 and V is TRBV20-1; D is perhaps TRBD1 (5 bases). CDR1 is DFQATT and CDR2 is SNEGSKA in the germline V gene (reference sequence). The length of the CDR3 is 12 residues. The V gene lost 6 bases and the J gene lost 7 bases, with 15 bases spanning the gap. The CDR3 reads CSARDRAAGYTF. The DNA for the CDR3 is TGCAGTGCCCGGGACCGTGCGGCTGGCTACACCTTC.

This clonotype was counted at least ten times. The chain links TRBV28 to TRBJ2-1, with a possible D match to TRBD2 (5 bases). Trimming pared 6 bases from V and 3 bases from J, leaving 12 bases between. CDR3 length equals 14 residues. In germline, CDR1 is MDHEN, CDR2 SYDVKM. CDR3 loop: CASRGRGGYNEQFF. For the CDR3, the DNA is TGTGCCAGCAGAGGGAGAGGAGGCTACAATGAGCAGTTCTTC.

The J gene is TRBJ2-3, the V gene TRBV6-1, with TRBD2 as a possible D gene (5 bases). The CDR3 spans 18 residues. The V gene's germline CDR1 is MNHNS and CDR2 SASEGT. Between the trimmed V and J ends, which lost 6 bases and 5 bases, there was a span of 27 bases. DNA for the CDR3: TGTGCCAGCAGCACCAACCCCCGGGAATTGGTGGAGAGAGATACGCAGTATTTT. It yields the protein CASSTNPRELVERDTQYF.

This clonotype was picked up many times. The V and J genes are TRBV14 and TRBJ2-1; 9 positions match TRBD2. The V gene end was trimmed by 6 bases and the J gene end by 2 bases; junction bases not matched to a gene: 5. The CDR3 runs 15 residues. Germline loops: CDR1 SGHDN, CDR2 FVKESK. CDR3 nucleotides: TGTGCCAGCAGACTAGGACTAGCGCCCTACAATGAGCAGTTCTTC. This gives the protein CASRLGLAPYNEQFF.

The V gene is TRBV27, the J gene TRBJ1-1; maybe TRBD1 (5 bases). V was trimmed by 0 bases and J by 8 bases, leaving 19 bases between them. CDR1 and CDR2 (germline): MNHEY, SMNVEV (reference sequence). The CDR3 covers 16 residues. The CDR3: CASSLSYGSRGFEAFF. As DNA, the CDR3 is TGTGCCAGCAGTTTATCTTACGGATCACGGGGCTTCGAAGCTTTCTTT.

The rearrangement uses TRBV5-5 and TRBJ2-5, with TRBD2 matching over 9 bases. This CDR3 comprises 16 residues. The germline CDR1 and CDR2 sequences are SGHKS and YYEKEE (reference sequence). The V and J ends lost 4 bases and 1 base, in that order; junction bases with no gene match: 8. CDR3 loop: CASSGPLAGLQETQYF. The DNA for the CDR3 is TGTGCCAGCAGCGGCCCCCTAGCGGGACTCCAAGAGACCCAGTACTTC.

V usage is TRBV6-4 and J usage is TRBJ1-1; D not certain. Germline CDR1 reads MRHNA; CDR2 reads SNTAGT. V lost 0 bases and J 4 bases, leaving 6 bases between the germline ends. CDR3 length: 13 amino acids. In nucleotides, the CDR3 is TGTGCCAGCAGTGACTCGTGGGGCACTGAAGCTTTCTTT. It codes for CASSDSWGTEAFF.

This chain joins TRBV6-1 and TRBJ2-3; 7 nucleotides line up with TRBD1. Germline V gene data show CDR1 as MNHNS and CDR2 as SASEGT. The CDR3 runs 15 residues. V shed 6 bases and J 6 bases; nucleotides not matched to a gene: 12. CDR3 sequence reads: CASSSTGSVGDTQYF. The CDR3 region has the DNA TGTGCCAGCAGCTCGACAGGGTCCGTTGGGGATACGCAGTATTTT.

This clonotype has a count of ten or more. The chain links TRBV20-1 to TRBJ2-3; D is uncertain. Trimming cost V 0 bases and J 0 bases, with 4 bases left between them. CDR3 size: 13 residues. Germline CDR1 is DFQATT and CDR2 is SNEGSKA (reference sequence). CDR3 amino acids: CSARDISTDTQYF. DNA for the CDR3: TGCAGTGCTAGAGATATAAGCACAGATACGCAGTATTTT.

This clonotype appeared a few times. The V and J genes are TRBV7-2 and TRBJ2-2, with D perhaps matching TRBD2 (6 bases). V lost 2 bases to trimming and J lost 4 bases, with 11 bases between them. CDR3 length: 15 residues. Germline V gene data show CDR1 as SGHTA and CDR2 as FQGNSA. In DNA, the CDR3 is TGTGCCAGCAGCTTACTGACTAGAGGCACCGGGGAGCTGTTTTTT. As protein: CASSLLTRGTGELFF.

The gene calls are TRBV28 and TRBJ1-2; no firm D call. Trimming stripped 8 bases from V and 0 bases from J, with 10 bases between. The CDR3 contains 13 residues. In germline, CDR1 is MDHEN, CDR2 SYDVKM. As DNA, the CDR3 is TGTGCCAGCGGACTCGGGTCTAACTATGGCTACACCTTC. It translates to CASGLGSNYGYTF.

This clonotype has only a few counts. V and J are TRBV27 and TRBJ2-1; TRBD2 aligns across 8 bases. V shed 4 bases and J 5 bases; nucleotides not matched to a gene: 7. The CDR3 extends over 15 amino acids. Germline V gene sequence: CDR1 MNHEY, CDR2 SMNVEV (reference sequence). CDR3 DNA: TGTGCCAGCAGTTCGCTAGCGGGTTATCACAATGAGCAGTTCTTC. Translation: CASSSLAGYHNEQFF.

This clonotype showed up just a few times. The chain joins TRBV12-5 to TRBJ2-7; D is possibly TRBD2 (5 bases). The ends were cut back, 2 bases at V and 3 bases at J, with 14 bases in the middle. The CDR3 is made up of 15 amino acids. Germline-derived CDR1 and CDR2 are LGHNT and FRNRAP. In nucleotides, the CDR3 is TGTGCTAGTGGTTTGACCGGGGAGATCAACTACGAGCAGTACTTC. This gives the protein CASGLTGEINYEQYF.

The CDR3 DNA reads as TGCGCCAGCAGCTTGGGGGGGACTAGTCTGGGCGAGCAGTACTTC. Amino acids: CASSLGGTSLGEQYF. This sequence joins TRBV5-1 and TRBJ2-7, with 8 bases lining up with TRBD2. Germline V lookup: CDR1 SGHRS, CDR2 YFSETQ. V gave up 0 bases and J gave up 6 bases; unmatched junction bases: 8. The CDR3 consists of 15 residues.

V and J are TRBV29-1 and TRBJ1-1; D might be TRBD1 (5 bases). The CDR3 length is 13 residues. CDR1 and CDR2 from the germline V gene are SQVTM and ANQGSEA. Trimming removed 6 bases from V and 5 bases from J, with 16 bases in between. The CDR3 region is CSVDGRGSTEAFF. The CDR3 nucleotides are TGCAGCGTGGATGGAAGGGGCTCAACTGAAGCTTTCTTT.

This clonotype has just a few counts. This sequence joins TRBV20-1 and TRBJ2-1; no clear D. The CDR3 loop spans 13 amino acids. Trimming took 1 base from V and 9 from J, leaving 13 bases between them. CDR1 is DFQATT and CDR2 is SNEGSKA in the germline V gene (reference sequence). This CDR3 reads CSARGPPPPEQFF. The CDR3 DNA reads as TGCAGTGCTAGAGGCCCTCCCCCCCCTGAGCAGTTCTTC.

This clonotype was counted a few times. V gene TRBV29-1 combines with J gene TRBJ2-1, with a possible D match to TRBD1 (5 bases). Trimming pared 0 bases from V and 9 bases from J, leaving 12 bases between. Germline values: CDR1 SQVTM, CDR2 ANQGSEA. The CDR3 totals 13 residues. The CDR3, as DNA: TGCAGCGTTGAAGATGCAGGGTCGGTTGAGCAGTTCTTC. It translates to CSVEDAGSVEQFF.

The chain employs TRBV7-2 and TRBJ1-1; 8 nucleotides align to TRBD1. J was trimmed by 4 bases and V by 5 bases; bases with no gene match: 6. The length of the CDR3 is 14 residues. Germline CDR1 SGHTA, CDR2 FQGNSA. Written as DNA, the CDR3 is TGTGCCAGCAGCGACAGGGGCGACGGCACTGAAGCTTTCTTT. It yields the protein CASSDRGDGTEAFF.

This clonotype was detected ten times or more. The chain is built from TRBV7-2 and TRBJ2-7, with a possible D match to TRBD1 (6 bases). CDR1 and CDR2 from the germline V gene are SGHTA and FQGNSA. This CDR3 comprises 14 residues. V dropped 3 bases and J dropped 0 bases, with 9 bases sitting between them. The chain's CDR3 is CASSLKGVSYEQYF. The CDR3 DNA sequence: TGTGCCAGCAGCTTGAAGGGGGTCTCCTACGAGCAGTACTTC.

This chain connects TRBV12-3 or TRBV12-4 to TRBJ1-1; TRBD1 matches 7 bases. The V gene end was trimmed by 9 bases and the J gene end by 1 base; junction bases not matched to a gene: 8. The CDR3 loop spans 14 amino acids. CDR3 sequence reads: CASKRGLENTEAFF. Written as DNA, the CDR3 is TGTGCCAGTAAAAGGGGGCTGGAGAACACTGAAGCTTTCTTT.

The rearrangement uses TRBV18 and TRBJ1-5; D call uncertain. The CDR3 is made up of 16 amino acids. Germline lookup yields CDR1 KGHSH and CDR2 LQKENI. V was clipped by 1 base and J by 4 bases, with 14 bases between them. The CDR3 region is CASSPLGGVINQPQHF. The DNA for the CDR3 is TGTGCCAGCTCACCACTTGGAGGAGTCATTAATCAGCCCCAGCATTTT.

This rearrangement joins TRBV7-2 to TRBJ2-7, with D perhaps matching TRBD2 (5 bases). V lost 4 bases and J 2 bases, leaving 15 bases between the germline ends. The CDR3 loop spans 15 amino acids. CDR1 SGHTA and CDR2 FQGNSA come from the germline V gene. The CDR3 protein is CASSYRGGLPYEQYF. The CDR3 DNA reads as TGTGCCAGCAGCTACCGAGGCGGGTTACCCTACGAGCAGTACTTC. The whole variable domain, filled in from reference TRBV7-2 and TRBJ2-7, reads GAGVSQSPSNKVTEKGKDVELRCDPISGHTALYWYRQSLGQGLEFLIYFQGNSAPDKSGLPSDRFSAERTGGSVSTLTIQRTQQEDSAVYLCASSYRGGLPYEQYFGPGTRLTVT.

This clonotype was found many times. V gene TRBV5-5 combines with J gene TRBJ2-4; D is possibly TRBD1 (6 bases). This CDR3 spans 15 amino acids. V lost 4 bases and J 7 bases, leaving 18 bases between the germline ends. CDR1 is SGHKS and CDR2 is YYEKEE in the germline V gene (reference sequence). In DNA form, the CDR3 reads TGTGCCAGCAGCGCCCCCGGGACACGAATGAACATTCAGTACTTC. Protein sequence: CASSAPGTRMNIQYF.

This clonotype was picked up a small number of times. V is TRBV2 and J is TRBJ2-1; possibly TRBD1 or TRBD2 for D (5 bases each). V lost 6 bases, J lost 9 bases, and 21 bases lay in between. Germline lookup yields CDR1 SNHLY and CDR2 FYNNEI. There are 15 residues in the CDR3. The CDR3: CASRGDSSYFLEQFF. CDR3 coding DNA: TGTGCCAGCAGGGGAGACAGTTCGTATTTCCTTGAGCAGTTCTTC. Based on the CDR3 plus reference TRBV2 and TRBJ2-1, the full variable domain is EPEVTQTPSHQVTQMGQEVILRCVPISNHLYFYWYRQILGQKVEFLVSFYNNEISEKSEIFDDQFSVERPDGSNFTLKIRSTKLEDSAMYFCASRGDSSYFLEQFFGPGTRLTVL.

CDR3 amino acids: CASSQGRDPNRNEQFF. As DNA, the CDR3 is TGCGCCAGCAGCCAAGGCCGGGATCCTAATCGCAATGAGCAGTTCTTC. This chain connects TRBV4-1 to TRBJ2-1; tentative D call: TRBD2 (5 bases). The germline V gene encodes CDR1 MGHRA and CDR2 YSYEKL. V shed 1 base and J shed 6 bases, with 16 bases lying between them. The CDR3 is 16 residues long.

This CDR3 reads CASSWGAGMDGYTF. The CDR3 bases are TGTGCCAGCAGCTGGGGGGCAGGGATGGATGGCTACACCTTC. The chain employs TRBV7-2 and TRBJ1-2, with D perhaps TRBD1 (6 bases). Germline assignment: CDR1 SGHTA and CDR2 FQGNSA. There are 14 residues in the CDR3. V was cut by 4 bases and J by 6 bases, with 15 bases left in between.

The chain links TRBV7-2 to TRBJ1-1; TRBD1 aligns across 7 bases. Trimming removed 4 bases from V and 1 base from J; junction bases left unmatched: 6. Germline V gives CDR1 SGHTA, CDR2 FQGNSA. CDR3 length equals 15 residues. CDR3 sequence (DNA): TGTACCAGCAGCTCCGGACAGGTGGGGAACACTGAAGCTTTCTTT. Protein: CTSSSGQVGNTEAFF.

J is TRBJ2-5 and V is TRBV19, with D uncertain. With 4 bases removed from V and 3 bases from J, the gap between germline ends came to 9 bases. The CDR3 covers 13 residues. CDR1 is LNHDA, CDR2 SQIVND, per germline (reference sequence). CDR3 nucleotides: TGTGCCAGTAGTACCATTAAGGAAGAGACCCAGTACTTC. It specifies CASSTIKEETQYF.

This clonotype was detected ten times or more. The chain recombines TRBV5-1 with TRBJ2-3; D ambiguous. The CDR3 sequence is 16 residues long. Deletions cut 4 bases from V and 5 bases from J, with 20 bases between. Germline V gives CDR1 SGHRS, CDR2 YFSETQ. CDR3 loop: CASSQTWPPAGDTQYF. In nucleotides, the CDR3 is TGCGCCAGCAGCCAGACCTGGCCCCCGGCCGGAGATACGCAGTATTTT.

The table lists this clonotype with a few counts. The rearrangement joins TRBV27 to TRBJ1-4, with D possibly matching TRBD1 (5 bases). The V gene's germline CDR1 is MNHEY and CDR2 SMNVEV (reference sequence). CDR3 length: 14 amino acids. V was cut by 5 bases and J by 3 bases, with 10 bases left in between. CDR3 nucleotides: TGTGCCAGCAGTCGTGCGGGGGCTAATGAAAAACTGTTTTTT. Its protein is CASSRAGANEKLFF.

The chain uses TRBV20-1 and TRBJ2-1, with 7 bases identical to TRBD2. Germline V CDR1 and CDR2: DFQATT, SNEGSKA (reference sequence). This CDR3 is 15 amino acids long. V lost 0 bases and J lost 7; bases outside the gene matches: 9. CDR3 coding DNA: TGCAGTGCTAGAGACGGGACGGGGGGACTTAATGAGCAGTTCTTC. It yields the protein CSARDGTGGLNEQFF.